This T cell receptor (beta chain) was obtained from a study of cytomegalovirus exposure and HLA in healthy donors. At collection, donors were nominally healthy, but unrecorded immune exposures were probable. It was with 60 Vbeta and 13 Jbeta primers that the PCR ran. TCRdb's copy holds only in-frame clones and misses some; the assay was immunoSEQ multiplex PCR. The sample shows about 170,000 clones, 81% of them seen only once. Germline values: CDR1 SGHTS, CDR2 YDEGEE. Unmatched junction bases numbered 7, after V lost 2 bases and J lost 3 bases. CDR3 length equals 16 residues. Study-wide findings and caveats: Across donors, presence/absence analyses took sequencing depth to be roughly uniform. Later analysis showed TCR association rates varying by HLA locus, highest for DRB1 and lowest for HLA-C.

About this clone itself: What it binds is not known.

The receptor was derived from a woman between 18 and 29 years old in good health and CMV-seropositive. The sequenced material came from PBMCs. This chain connects TRBV5-8 to TRBJ1-4, with 7 bases that match TRBD1. CDR3 sequence reads: CASSLTGTVPNEKLFF. In DNA, the CDR3 is TGTGCCAGCAGCTTAACCGGGACAGTCCCTAATGAAAAACTGTTTTTT.